Listed here are 8 T cell receptor beta chains from one sample, sequenced in a study of neurological immune-mediated disorders. One entry per CDR3 protein, called by TCRdb with MiXCR from the 5' RACE reads. The sample carries about 23,000 distinct CDR3 sequences, about 13% recorded once. Sample: PBMCs. The receptors were gathered from a woman in her fifties or sixties with HTLV-1-associated myelopathy (HAM/TSP).

Judged by abundance, this clonotype is medium-sized (0.01 to 0.1%). The genes are TRBV10-2 and TRBJ1-1; possibly TRBD1 for D (6 bases). Trimming shortened V by 4 bases and J by 2 bases, and 11 bases separated the two germline ends. CDR3 length equals 14 residues. CDR1 and CDR2 from the germline V gene are WSHSY and SAAADI. CDR3 sequence reads: CASSGQAQNTEAFF. CDR3 DNA sequence: TGCGCCAGCAGTGGACAGGCCCAAAACACTGAAGCTTTCTTT.

This clonotype was counted many times. The chain couples TRBV20-1 to TRBJ2-1; 7 bases are a match to TRBD1. The CDR3 runs 14 residues. CDR1 is DFQATT, CDR2 SNEGSKA, per germline (reference sequence). Trimming cost V 6 bases and J 0 bases; bases outside gene matches: 5. The CDR3 DNA reads TGCAGTGCAAACAGGGGATTCTCCTACAATGAGCAGTTCTTC. This gives the protein CSANRGFSYNEQFF.

The CDR3 nucleotides read TGTGCCAGCAGTTTATCGGGGGGCGCCTATTCACCCCTCCACTTT. It encodes CASSLSGGAYSPLHF. The chain combines TRBV27 with TRBJ1-6; TRBD1 is a possible D gene (6 bases). The length of the CDR3 is 15 residues. Looked up from germline, CDR1 is MNHEY and CDR2 is SMNVEV (reference sequence). The V end was cut by 0 bases, the J end by 8 bases, with 11 bases between.

This clonotype was counted many times. The germline gene is not matched at one end of the junction; a read error may be the cause. This chain joins TRBV7-9 and TRBJ1-5; TRBD1 agrees at 9 bases. There are 15 residues in the CDR3. CDR1 SEHNR and CDR2 FQNEAQ come from the germline V gene (reference sequence). The CDR3, as DNA: TGTGCCAGCAACTTAGGACAGGGGCCCAATCAGCCCCAGCATTTT. Translated, it gives CASNLGQGPNQPQHF.

At least ten counts were recorded for this clonotype. The rearrangement joins TRBV30 to TRBJ1-1, with 7 bases lining up with TRBD1. J gave up 4 bases and V 3 bases, and 8 bases lay outside the gene matches. The CDR3 loop spans 14 amino acids. Germline V gives CDR1 GTSNPN, CDR2 SVGIG (reference sequence). DNA for the CDR3: TGTGCCTGGAGGATACAGGGGTGGGCCACTGAAGCTTTCTTT. Protein sequence: CAWRIQGWATEAFF. Supplemented by reference TRBV30 and TRBJ1-1, the full variable domain reads SQTIHQWPATLVQPVGSPLSLECTVEGTSNPNLYWYRQAAGRGLQLLFYSVGIGQISSEVPQNLSASRPQDRQFILSSKKLLLSDSGFYLCAWRIQGWATEAFFGQGTRLTVV.

The sample holds many counts of this clonotype. The chain carries TRBV12-3 or TRBV12-4 and TRBJ2-3; D gene uncertain. Trimming pared 5 bases from V and 0 bases from J, leaving 9 bases between. This CDR3 has 14 residues. In DNA, the CDR3 is TGTGCCAGCAGTCTACCGGTTAGCACAGATACGCAGTATTTT. Protein sequence: CASSLPVSTDTQYF.

This clonotype was picked up many times. The rearrangement joins TRBV2 to TRBJ2-2; 9 bases map to TRBD1. Germline CDR1 reads SNHLY; CDR2 reads FYNNEI. This CDR3 comprises 15 residues. Trimming at V came to 6 bases and at J to 3 bases, leaving 5 bases not matched to a gene. CDR3 DNA sequence: TGTGCCAGCAGCCCGACAGGGGGATACACCGGGGAGCTGTTTTTT. Its translation is CASSPTGGYTGELFF.

This clonotype was observed a handful of times. This chain links TRBV6-1 with TRBJ1-5; D remains unclear. The ends were cut back, 8 bases at V and 7 bases at J, with 21 bases in the middle. The CDR3 has 15 residues. Germline CDR1 MNHNS, CDR2 SASEGT. CDR3 nucleotides: TGTGCCAGCTCCCCATCCCCGGCGGTGGAACAGCCCCAGCATTTT. Its protein product is CASSPSPAVEQPQHF.